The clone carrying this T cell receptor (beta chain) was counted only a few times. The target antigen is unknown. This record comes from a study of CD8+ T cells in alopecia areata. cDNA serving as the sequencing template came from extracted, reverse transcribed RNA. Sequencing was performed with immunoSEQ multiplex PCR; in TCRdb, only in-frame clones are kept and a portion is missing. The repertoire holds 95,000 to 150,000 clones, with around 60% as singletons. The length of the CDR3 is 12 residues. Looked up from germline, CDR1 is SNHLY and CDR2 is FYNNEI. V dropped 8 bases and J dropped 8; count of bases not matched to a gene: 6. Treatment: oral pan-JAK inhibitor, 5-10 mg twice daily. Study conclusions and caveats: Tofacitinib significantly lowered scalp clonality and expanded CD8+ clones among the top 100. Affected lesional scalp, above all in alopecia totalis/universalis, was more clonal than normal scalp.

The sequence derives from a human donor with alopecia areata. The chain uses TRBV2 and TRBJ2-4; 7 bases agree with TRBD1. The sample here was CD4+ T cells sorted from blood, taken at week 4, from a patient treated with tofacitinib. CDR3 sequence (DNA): TGTGCCAGCCTAAGGGGGCAGGACATTCAGTACTTC. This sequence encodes CASLRGQDIQYF.